This TCR beta chain was identified during a study of tissue T cells after allogeneic stem cell transplantation. Study-wide results and limits: Tissue-detected TCR repertoire was only partly captured by blood and spleen T cells. Limitations included a small, clinically heterogeneous cohort and limited sampling depth. Shared clones across patients were few; motif clustering revealed tissue-specific shared signatures.

Points on this clone: Its target is not known. Here the gene names and germline are mouse. The sequenced fragment ends 1 residue before the CDR3 boundary, so the rest is inferred from the germline J gene.

The CDR3 is made up of 14 amino acids. Germline V gene lookup returns CDR1 NNHNN and CDR2 SYGAGS (reference sequence). The V and J ends lost 1 base and 1 base respectively, with 8 bases between them. TCRdb's table, derived via immunoSEQ multiplex PCR, lists solely in-frame clones and lacks some. The sample holds tens of thousands of clones, about two thirds seen once. V is TRBV13-2 and J is TRBJ1-1; D is uncertain. This clonotype was sampled from a female BALB/c mouse in good health. The MHC haplotype recorded for the strain is H2-d. Sequences were obtained from spleen. The DNA read from the CDR3 is TGTGCCAGCGGTGATCCGACTCTAAACACAGAAGTCTTC. Residues: CASGDPTLNTEVF. From start to end, the CDR3 is CASGDPTLNTEVFF.